This note documents a single T cell receptor (beta chain) sequence. Its antigen is unknown. Germline V gives CDR1 MNHEY, CDR2 SVGAGI. This CDR3 contains 15 residues. V trimming: 8 bases; J trimming: 3 bases; junction bases outside the gene matches: 10. TCRdb's table, derived via immunoSEQ multiplex PCR, lists solely in-frame clones and lacks some. Among approximately 110,000 clones listed, less than 90% were seen once. This sample is part of a study of T cell responses to AZD1222 COVID-19 vaccine. Notes on the study in general: As reported, nearly half of all spike-specific TCRs target variant regions that are unmutated.

The material sequenced was peripheral blood, taken on day 0 of AZD1222 vaccination. V usage is TRBV6-5 and J usage is TRBJ2-7, with 10 nucleotides matching TRBD1. The receptor's source is an adult in good health. The CDR3 nucleotides read TGTGCCAGCGGCTTCGAGACAGGGGGCTACTACGAGCAGTACTTC. This gives the protein CASGFETGGYYEQYF.